The T cell receptor beta chain described here comes from a study of OX40 agonist ivuxolimab in advanced cancers. Study-wide points: There was clonal expansion of CD4+ and CD8+ blood T cells by week 6 at 0.1 to 3.0 mg/kg.

TCRdb keeps only in-frame clones here, not all; method: immunoSEQ multiplex PCR. The data hold 70,000 or so clones, with around 90% observed a single time. For this clone: Its antigen is unknown.

The ends were cut back, 9 bases at V and 2 bases at J, with 20 bases in the middle. CDR1 and CDR2 (germline): MNHEY, SMNVEV (reference sequence). This CDR3 comprises 15 residues. The chain carries TRBV27 and TRBJ2-7, with D possibly being TRBD2 (7 bases). The clonotype originates from an adult with an advanced solid tumor such as melanoma, head and neck, liver or kidney cancer. This sample comprised CD4+ or CD8+ T cells sorted from blood, obtained in a trial of the OX40 agonist ivuxolimab. The CDR3 protein is CARMGGGWSPYEQYF. CDR3 in DNA: TGTGCCAGAATGGGGGGGGGCTGGTCCCCCTACGAGCAGTACTTC.